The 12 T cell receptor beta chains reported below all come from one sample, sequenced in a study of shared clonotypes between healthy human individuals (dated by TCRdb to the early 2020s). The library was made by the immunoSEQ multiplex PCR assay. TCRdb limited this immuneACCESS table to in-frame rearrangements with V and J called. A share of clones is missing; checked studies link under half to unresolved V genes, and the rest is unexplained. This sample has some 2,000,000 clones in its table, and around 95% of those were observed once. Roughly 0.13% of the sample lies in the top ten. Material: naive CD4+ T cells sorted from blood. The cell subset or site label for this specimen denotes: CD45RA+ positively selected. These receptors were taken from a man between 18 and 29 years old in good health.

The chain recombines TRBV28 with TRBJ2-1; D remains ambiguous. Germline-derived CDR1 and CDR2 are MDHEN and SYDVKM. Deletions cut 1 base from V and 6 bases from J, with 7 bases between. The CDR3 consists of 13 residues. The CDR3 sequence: CASSLSPSNEQFF. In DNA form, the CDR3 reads TGTGCCAGCAGTTTATCCCCGTCCAATGAGCAGTTCTTC.

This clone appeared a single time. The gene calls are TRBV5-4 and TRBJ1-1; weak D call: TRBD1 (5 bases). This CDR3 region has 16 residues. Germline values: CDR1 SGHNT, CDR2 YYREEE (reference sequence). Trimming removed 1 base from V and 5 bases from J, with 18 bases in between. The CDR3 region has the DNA TGTGCCAGCAGCTTGTTGAGGTCCGGGGGAACTACTGAAGCTTTCTTT. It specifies CASSLLRSGGTTEAFF.

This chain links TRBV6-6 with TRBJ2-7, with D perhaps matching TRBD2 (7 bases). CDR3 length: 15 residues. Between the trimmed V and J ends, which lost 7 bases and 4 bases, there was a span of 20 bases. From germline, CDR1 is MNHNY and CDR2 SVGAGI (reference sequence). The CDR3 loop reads CASNTPGGQQYEQYF. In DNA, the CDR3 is TGTGCCAGCAATACTCCGGGGGGCCAACAATACGAGCAGTACTTC.

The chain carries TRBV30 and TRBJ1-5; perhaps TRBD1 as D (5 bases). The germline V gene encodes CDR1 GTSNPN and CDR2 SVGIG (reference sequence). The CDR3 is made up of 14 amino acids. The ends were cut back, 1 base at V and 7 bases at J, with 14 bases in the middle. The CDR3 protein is CAWSGGGSGQPQHF. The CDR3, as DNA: TGTGCCTGGAGTGGGGGGGGATCGGGACAGCCCCAGCATTTT.

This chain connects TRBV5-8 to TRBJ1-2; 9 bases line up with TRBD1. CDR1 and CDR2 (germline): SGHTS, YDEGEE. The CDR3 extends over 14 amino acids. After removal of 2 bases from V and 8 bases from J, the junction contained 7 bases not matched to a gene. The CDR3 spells CASSLSGTGSGYTF. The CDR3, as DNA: TGTGCCAGCAGCTTATCCGGGACAGGGAGCGGCTACACCTTC.

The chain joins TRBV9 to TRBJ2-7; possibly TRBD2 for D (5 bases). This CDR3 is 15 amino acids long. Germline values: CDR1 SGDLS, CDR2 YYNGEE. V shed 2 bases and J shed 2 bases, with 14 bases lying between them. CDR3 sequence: CASSVGPDGTYEQYF. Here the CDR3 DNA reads TGTGCCAGCAGCGTGGGTCCAGACGGGACCTACGAGCAGTACTTC.

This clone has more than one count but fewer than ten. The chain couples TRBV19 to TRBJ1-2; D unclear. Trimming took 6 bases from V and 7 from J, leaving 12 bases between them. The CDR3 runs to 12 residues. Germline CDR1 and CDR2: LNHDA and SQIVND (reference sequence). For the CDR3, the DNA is TGTGCCAGTAGCCATCTTCAGGTTGGCTACACCTTC. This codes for CASSHLQVGYTF.

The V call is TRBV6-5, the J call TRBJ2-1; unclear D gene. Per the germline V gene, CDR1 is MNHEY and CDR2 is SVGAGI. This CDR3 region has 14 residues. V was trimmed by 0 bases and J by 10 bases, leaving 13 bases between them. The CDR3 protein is CASSYSNRVGEQFF. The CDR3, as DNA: TGTGCCAGCAGTTACTCGAATAGGGTTGGGGAGCAGTTCTTC.

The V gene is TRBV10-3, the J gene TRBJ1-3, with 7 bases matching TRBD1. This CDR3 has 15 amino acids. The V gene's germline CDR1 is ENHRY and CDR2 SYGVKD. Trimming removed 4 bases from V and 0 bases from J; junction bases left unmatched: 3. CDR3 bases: TGTGCCATCAGTGGGGGACAGATCTCTGGAAACACCATATATTTT. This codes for CAISGGQISGNTIYF.

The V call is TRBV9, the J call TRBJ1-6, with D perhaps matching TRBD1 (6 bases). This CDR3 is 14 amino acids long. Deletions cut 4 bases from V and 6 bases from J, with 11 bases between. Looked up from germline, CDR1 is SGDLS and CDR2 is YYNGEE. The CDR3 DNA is TGTGCCAGCAGCCGTCAGGACAGTAATTCACCCCTCCACTTT. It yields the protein CASSRQDSNSPLHF.

CDR3 sequence: CAIRSDIGGYTF. The CDR3 coding sequence is TGTGCCATCCGCTCCGACATAGGTGGCTACACCTTC. V gene TRBV19 combines with J gene TRBJ1-2; D is unclear. Germline V gene lookup returns CDR1 LNHDA and CDR2 SQIVND (reference sequence). With 10 bases removed from V and 7 bases from J, the gap between germline ends came to 16 bases. This CDR3 region has 12 residues.

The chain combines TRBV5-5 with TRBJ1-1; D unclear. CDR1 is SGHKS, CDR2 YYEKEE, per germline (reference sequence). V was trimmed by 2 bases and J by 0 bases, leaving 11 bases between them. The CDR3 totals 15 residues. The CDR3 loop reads CASSLSGGMNTEAFF. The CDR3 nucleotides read TGTGCCAGCAGCTTAAGTGGAGGCATGAACACTGAAGCTTTCTTT.